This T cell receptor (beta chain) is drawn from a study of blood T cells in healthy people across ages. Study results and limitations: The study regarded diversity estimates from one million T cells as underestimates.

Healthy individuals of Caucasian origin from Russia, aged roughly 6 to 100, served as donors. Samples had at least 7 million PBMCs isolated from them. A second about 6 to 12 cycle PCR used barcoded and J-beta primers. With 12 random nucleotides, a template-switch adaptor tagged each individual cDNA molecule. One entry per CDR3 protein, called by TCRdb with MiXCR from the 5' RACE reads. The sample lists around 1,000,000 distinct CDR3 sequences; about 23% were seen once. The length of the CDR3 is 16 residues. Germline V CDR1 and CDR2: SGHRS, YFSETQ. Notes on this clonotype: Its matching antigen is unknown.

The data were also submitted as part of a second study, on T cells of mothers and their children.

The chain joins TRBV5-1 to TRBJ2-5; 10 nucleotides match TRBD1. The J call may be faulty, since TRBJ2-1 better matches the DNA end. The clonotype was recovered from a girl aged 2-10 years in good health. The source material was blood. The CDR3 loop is CASSNAPGQGFNEQFF. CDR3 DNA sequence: TGCGCCAGCAGCAACGCACCGGGACAGGGGTTCAATGAGCAGTTCTTC.